These 9 T cell receptor beta chains were all obtained from the same sample, sequenced in a study of shared clonotypes between healthy human individuals. Assay used: immunoSEQ multiplex PCR; TCRdb lists only in-frame clones, some missing. The table shows approximately 530,000 clones, with approximately 95% occurring only once. Sample: naive CD4+ T cells sorted from blood. Subset noted: CD45RA+ positively selected. These TCRs come from a woman aged 25 to 39 in good health.

This chain uses TRBV29-1 with TRBJ2-3; possible D gene TRBD2, 6 bases. This CDR3 comprises 13 residues. V lost 6 bases and J 0 bases, leaving 10 bases between the germline ends. The germline gives CDR1 SQVTM, CDR2 ANQGSEA. CDR3 sequence reads: CSVGLTSTDTQYF. DNA for the CDR3: TGCAGCGTGGGACTTACTAGCACAGATACGCAGTATTTT.

The V and J genes are TRBV18 and TRBJ2-7; TRBD1 matches at 7 bases. J lost 5 bases, V lost 4 bases, and 2 bases had no gene match. This CDR3 region has 12 residues. The germline gives CDR1 KGHSH, CDR2 LQKENI. CDR3 DNA sequence: TGTGCCAGCTCACGCGACAGGGACGAGCAGTACTTC. This codes for CASSRDRDEQYF.

The rearrangement joins TRBV7-9 to TRBJ2-5, with TRBD2 matching 7 bases. This CDR3 contains 17 residues. With V trimmed by 2 bases and J by 5 bases, 14 bases remained unmatched. CDR1 SEHNR and CDR2 FQNEAQ come from the germline V gene (reference sequence). The CDR3 coding sequence is TGTGCCAGCAGCTTAAGGGGAGGGCCTGCCTGGTATGAGACCCAGTACTTC. It yields the protein CASSLRGGPAWYETQYF.

This chain connects TRBV2 to TRBJ2-7; TRBD1 might be the D (6 bases). Trimming pared 8 bases from V and 2 bases from J, leaving 13 bases between. Germline V gene lookup returns CDR1 SNHLY and CDR2 FYNNEI. The CDR3 has 13 amino acids. CDR3 sequence (DNA): TGTGCCAGCGTCGGGACATTGACCTACGAGCAGTACTTC. Protein product: CASVGTLTYEQYF.

The chain joins TRBV27 to TRBJ2-7; no firm D call. From germline, CDR1 is MNHEY and CDR2 SMNVEV (reference sequence). CDR3 length: 12 amino acids. The V end lost 7 bases, the J end lost 0 bases, and 7 bases lay between the germline ends. The CDR3 protein is CASKGSSYEQYF. DNA of the CDR3: TGTGCCAGCAAGGGAAGCTCCTACGAGCAGTACTTC.

The chain carries TRBV28 and TRBJ2-2; D might be TRBD1 (6 bases). Germline V lookup: CDR1 MDHEN, CDR2 SYDVKM. The CDR3 totals 13 residues. Trimming took off 5 bases at V and 4 bases at J, with 8 bases between the two ends. CDR3 DNA sequence: TGTGCCAGCAGTCCACAGGGCACCGGGGAGCTGTTTTTT. Its translation is CASSPQGTGELFF.

The chain has TRBV9 and TRBJ2-3, with a tentative D call TRBD2 (6 bases). The CDR3 totals 15 residues. CDR1 is SGDLS, CDR2 YYNGEE, per germline. V shed 4 bases and J shed 5 bases, with 17 bases lying between them. The CDR3 sequence: CASSRDFSMRDTQYF. CDR3 coding DNA: TGTGCCAGCAGCCGGGACTTTTCAATGAGAGATACGCAGTATTTT.

The chain is built from TRBV30 and TRBJ1-1, with 8 bases fitting TRBD1. V gave up 0 bases and J gave up 4 bases; unmatched junction bases: 7. Per the germline V gene, CDR1 is GTSNPN and CDR2 is SVGIG (reference sequence). CDR3 size: 15 residues. CDR3 in amino acids: CAWSVGQGGFTEAFF. CDR3 DNA: TGTGCCTGGAGTGTAGGACAGGGAGGGTTCACTGAAGCTTTCTTT. The variable domain in full, completed from reference TRBV30 and TRBJ1-1, reads SQTIHQWPATLVQPVGSPLSLECTVEGTSNPNLYWYRQAAGRGLQLLFYSVGIGQISSEVPQNLSASRPQDRQFILSSKKLLLSDSGFYLCAWSVGQGGFTEAFFGQGTRLTVV.

The V and J genes are TRBV19 and TRBJ2-3, with D uncertain. This CDR3 is 11 amino acids long. Germline CDR1 and CDR2: LNHDA and SQIVND (reference sequence). V was clipped by 7 bases and J by 6 bases, with 8 bases between them. DNA of the CDR3: TGTGCCAGTATGAGGCCGGATACGCAGTATTTT. It codes for CASMRPDTQYF.